Shown below are 19 T cell receptor beta chains from a single sample sequenced in a study of vaccination and CD4 T cells after COVID-19. Researchers used the Oncomine TCR Beta short-read assay to sequence DNA from cultured CD4+ T cells. TCRdb reanalysed the PCR reads using MiXCR and keeps one entry per CDR3 protein. The data hold some 26,000 distinct CDR3 sequences, with approximately 41% observed a single time. These receptors have no known antigen. As to time point: late sampling 161 to 241 days after vaccination in a few convalescent patients. The treatment: approximately 11-day PBMC culture with coronavirus spike peptide pools or control peptides (ViraFEST assay). The sample here was CD4+ T cells from blood, cultured in vitro, taken about 7 months after SARS-CoV-2 vaccination. The source of these receptors is a human donor who had recovered from COVID-19.

This sequence joins TRBV6-5 and TRBJ1-6, with a tentative D call TRBD1 (6 bases). Germline CDR1 MNHEY, CDR2 SVGAGI. V shed 2 bases and J shed 9 bases, with 14 bases lying between them. This CDR3 has 15 residues. The CDR3 is CASSYTSNRASPLHF. CDR3 nucleotides: TGTGCCAGCAGTTACACTAGTAACAGGGCTTCACCCCTCCACTTT.

The CDR3 sequence is CASSFASSYEQYF. Written as DNA, the CDR3 is TGTGCCAGCAGCTTTGCGAGCTCCTACGAGCAGTACTTC. The chain links TRBV5-5 to TRBJ2-7; D not certain. This CDR3 has 13 amino acids. The V gene's germline CDR1 is SGHKS and CDR2 YYEKEE (reference sequence). With 2 bases removed from V and 0 bases from J, the gap between germline ends came to 6 bases.

This clonotype has just a few counts. CDR3 region: CASSLQGVDSEAFF. The CDR3 DNA follows: TGTGCCAGCAGCTTACAGGGGGTAGACTCTGAAGCTTTCTTT. The chain uses TRBV7-3 and TRBJ1-1; TRBD1 aligns across 7 bases. Germline lookup yields CDR1 SGHTA and CDR2 FQGTGA. V lost 2 bases to trimming and J lost 6 bases; unmatched junction nucleotides: 6. The CDR3 contains 14 residues.

The chain has TRBV28 and TRBJ2-5, with D perhaps given as TRBD1 or TRBD2 (5 bases each). Trimming stripped 5 bases from V and 5 bases from J, with 9 bases between. The CDR3 loop spans 12 amino acids. Germline V gene lookup returns CDR1 MDHEN and CDR2 SYDVKM. The CDR3 loop reads CASSPGQETQYF. In nucleotides, the CDR3 is TGTGCCAGCAGTCCGGGGCAGGAGACCCAGTACTTC.

This chain links TRBV5-5 with TRBJ1-1; D may be TRBD1 (5 bases). The CDR3 is made up of 14 amino acids. Germline V gene data show CDR1 as SGHKS and CDR2 as YYEKEE (reference sequence). Deletions cut 5 bases from V and 6 bases from J, with 17 bases between. CDR3 sequence: CASRYPGGKAEAFF. The CDR3, as DNA: TGTGCCAGCAGGTATCCTGGGGGGAAGGCTGAAGCTTTCTTT. Combining the CDR3 with reference TRBV5-5 and TRBJ1-1 gives the whole variable domain DAGVTQSPTHLIKTRGQQVTLRCSPISGHKSVSWYQQVLGQGPQFIFQYYEKEERGRGNFPDRFSARQFPNYSSELNVNALLLGDSALYLCASRYPGGKAEAFFGQGTRLTVV.

Sample share makes this clonotype medium-sized. V and J are TRBV7-2 and TRBJ2-7; 11 bases are shared with TRBD2. The V gene end was trimmed by 4 bases and the J gene end by 3 bases; junction bases not matched to a gene: 5. From germline, CDR1 is SGHTA and CDR2 FQGNSA. This CDR3 region has 15 residues. In nucleotides, the CDR3 is TGTGCCAGCAGCTCGGGACTAGCGGAGTACTACGAGCAGTACTTC. Amino acids: CASSSGLAEYYEQYF.

This clonotype was counted once. This rearrangement joins TRBV20-1 to TRBJ2-3; TRBD2 aligns across 7 bases. The CDR3 length is 15 residues. V lost 3 bases and J lost 6; bases outside the gene matches: 12. In germline, CDR1 is DFQATT, CDR2 SNEGSKA (reference sequence). CDR3 sequence: CSARRRDGRSDTQYF. CDR3 DNA sequence: TGCAGTGCTAGGCGGCGGGACGGGAGGTCGGATACGCAGTATTTT.

V and J are TRBV20-1 and TRBJ2-2; D is undetermined. CDR3 size: 15 residues. V was pared by 5 bases and J by 5 bases, with 18 bases between. Germline values: CDR1 DFQATT, CDR2 SNEGSKA (reference sequence). The CDR3 protein is CSARSWLADTGELFF. Written as DNA, the CDR3 is TGCAGTGCTCGTTCCTGGTTGGCGGATACCGGGGAGCTGTTTTTT.

The chain combines TRBV6-6 with TRBJ2-3; 9 bases fit TRBD2. CDR3 length equals 15 residues. Trimming cost V 6 bases and J 4 bases; bases outside gene matches: 8. Looked up from germline, CDR1 is MNHNY and CDR2 is SVGAGI (reference sequence). The CDR3 protein is CASRPPGLASDTQYF. The CDR3 region has the DNA TGTGCCAGCAGGCCACCGGGACTAGCCTCAGATACGCAGTATTTT.

The chain combines TRBV20-1 with TRBJ1-5; 9 bases align to TRBD1. The germline CDR1 and CDR2 sequences are DFQATT and SNEGSKA (reference sequence). The CDR3 extends over 14 amino acids. With V trimmed by 2 bases and J by 2 bases, 1 base remained unmatched. CDR3: CSARRTGGNQPQHF. CDR3 nucleotide sequence: TGCAGTGCTAGAAGGACAGGGGGCAATCAGCCCCAGCATTTT.

The count of this clonotype is one. The V and J genes are TRBV7-9 and TRBJ2-1, with D tentatively TRBD1 or TRBD2 (5 bases each). Germline V gene lookup returns CDR1 SEHNR and CDR2 FQNEAQ (reference sequence). The CDR3 length is 17 residues. The V gene lost 4 bases and the J gene lost 0 bases, with 16 bases spanning the gap. CDR3 amino acids: CASSSRGAGSSYNEQFF. DNA of the CDR3: TGTGCCAGCAGCTCACGAGGTGCAGGGAGCTCCTACAATGAGCAGTTCTTC.

This clonotype is categorized as medium-sized. The V call is TRBV6-1, the J call TRBJ1-5; maybe TRBD1 (5 bases). V lost 5 bases and J lost 6, with 20 bases in between. This CDR3 has 16 amino acids. Germline CDR1 and CDR2: MNHNS and SASEGT. The CDR3: CASSLIRDGGSQPQHF. The CDR3 bases are TGTGCCAGCAGTCTAATCCGGGACGGCGGTAGTCAGCCCCAGCATTTT.

This clonotype was found a few times. The chain is built from TRBV6-1 and TRBJ1-5; D perhaps matches TRBD1 (6 bases). With 8 bases removed from V and 6 bases from J, the gap between germline ends came to 17 bases. The length of the CDR3 is 14 residues. Germline assignment: CDR1 MNHNS and CDR2 SASEGT. The CDR3 DNA reads as TGTGCCAGCTCTAGCGCGACAGGTGGTCAGCCCCAGCATTTT. Encoded protein: CASSSATGGQPQHF.

This clonotype was seen more than once but under ten times. The V call is TRBV7-8, the J call TRBJ2-7; the match to TRBD2 covers 7 bases. The CDR3 consists of 16 residues. Germline V gene sequence: CDR1 SGHVS, CDR2 FQNEAQ. J was trimmed by 3 bases and V by 5 bases; bases with no gene match: 13. Here the CDR3 DNA reads TGTGCCAGCAGCCCCCGCTTGGGCGCGGGAGTCTACGAGCAGTACTTC. Protein: CASSPRLGAGVYEQYF.

This rearrangement joins TRBV7-8 to TRBJ2-5; D possibly corresponds to TRBD2 (5 bases). CDR3 length: 14 residues. Trimming took 5 bases from V and 1 from J, leaving 11 bases between them. Germline values: CDR1 SGHVS, CDR2 FQNEAQ. The CDR3 sequence: CASSLKRTQETQYF. CDR3 DNA: TGTGCCAGCAGCCTTAAGCGGACCCAAGAGACCCAGTACTTC.

The V call is TRBV6-1, the J call TRBJ1-2; the match to TRBD1 covers 9 bases. Germline values: CDR1 MNHNS, CDR2 SASEGT. J was trimmed by 6 bases and V by 5 bases; bases with no gene match: 7. This CDR3 region has 14 residues. Here the CDR3 reads CASSTRTGEHGYTF. CDR3 DNA sequence: TGTGCCAGCAGTACACGGACAGGGGAGCATGGCTACACCTTC.

V and J are TRBV19 and TRBJ2-2; D is perhaps TRBD1 (6 bases). The CDR3 extends over 16 amino acids. Trimming shortened V by 5 bases and J by 1 base, and 14 bases separated the two germline ends. The V gene's germline CDR1 is LNHDA and CDR2 SQIVND (reference sequence). CDR3 residues: CASSGDIYLNTGELFF. The CDR3 region has the DNA TGTGCCAGTAGTGGGGACATTTACCTGAACACCGGGGAGCTGTTTTTT.

This chain connects TRBV15 to TRBJ2-5; D is perhaps TRBD1 or TRBD2 (6 bases each). With 1 base removed from V and 5 bases from J, the gap between germline ends came to 14 bases. Germline CDR1 and CDR2: LNHNV and YYDKDF (reference sequence). The CDR3 totals 15 residues. The CDR3 DNA is TGTGCCACCAGCAGAGGGACAGACGGAGGGGAGACCCAGTACTTC. It translates to CATSRGTDGGETQYF.

The rearrangement links TRBV20-1 to TRBJ2-7; no definite D call. The germline V gene encodes CDR1 DFQATT and CDR2 SNEGSKA (reference sequence). The length of the CDR3 is 15 residues. Trimming removed 3 bases from V and 3 bases from J, with 18 bases in between. For the CDR3, the DNA is TGCAGTGCTAGGCATATTCGCTCCGATATCTACGAGCAGTACTTC. Its protein product is CSARHIRSDIYEQYF.